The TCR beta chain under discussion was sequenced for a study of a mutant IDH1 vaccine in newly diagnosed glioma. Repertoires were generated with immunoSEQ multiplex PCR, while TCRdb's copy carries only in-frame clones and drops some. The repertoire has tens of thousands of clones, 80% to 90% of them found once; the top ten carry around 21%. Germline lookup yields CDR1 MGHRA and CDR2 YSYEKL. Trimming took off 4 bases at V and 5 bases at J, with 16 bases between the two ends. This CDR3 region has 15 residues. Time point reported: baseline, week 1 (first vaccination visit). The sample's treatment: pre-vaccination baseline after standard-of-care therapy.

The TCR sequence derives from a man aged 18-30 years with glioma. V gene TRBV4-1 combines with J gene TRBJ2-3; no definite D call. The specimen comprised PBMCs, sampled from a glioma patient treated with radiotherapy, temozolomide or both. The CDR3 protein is CASSLHPDGRDTQYF. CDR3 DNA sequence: TGCGCCAGCAGCCTTCACCCGGACGGAAGAGATACGCAGTATTTT.